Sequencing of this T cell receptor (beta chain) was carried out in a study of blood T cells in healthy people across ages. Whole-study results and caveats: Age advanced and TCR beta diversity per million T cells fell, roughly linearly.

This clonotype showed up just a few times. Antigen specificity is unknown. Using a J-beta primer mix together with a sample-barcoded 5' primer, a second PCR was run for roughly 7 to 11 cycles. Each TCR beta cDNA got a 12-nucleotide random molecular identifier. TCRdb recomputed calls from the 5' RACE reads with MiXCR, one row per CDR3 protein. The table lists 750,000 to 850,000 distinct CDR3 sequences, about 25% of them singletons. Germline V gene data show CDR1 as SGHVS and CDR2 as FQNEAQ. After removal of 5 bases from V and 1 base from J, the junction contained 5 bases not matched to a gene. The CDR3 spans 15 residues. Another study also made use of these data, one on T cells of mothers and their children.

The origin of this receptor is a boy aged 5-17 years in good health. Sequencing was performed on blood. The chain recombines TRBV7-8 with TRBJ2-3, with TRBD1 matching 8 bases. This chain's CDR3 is CASSTGQARTDTQYF. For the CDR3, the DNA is TGTGCCAGCAGCACGGGACAGGCACGCACAGATACGCAGTATTTT.